The 11 T cell receptor beta chains in this list originate from one sample, sequenced in a study of cytomegalovirus exposure and HLA in healthy donors. With 60 Vbeta and 13 Jbeta primers, the PCR was carried out. Libraries were prepared by immunoSEQ multiplex PCR; TCRdb keeps only in-frame clonotypes and omits some of them. This table has some 140,000 clones, roughly 70% appearing once. The sequenced sample consisted of PBMCs. These receptors were obtained from a middle-aged man in good health and CMV-seropositive.

This chain connects TRBV19 to TRBJ1-2; 9 bases align to TRBD1. V shed 6 bases, J shed 1 base, and the junction held 3 bases outside the gene matches. Germline V gene lookup returns CDR1 LNHDA and CDR2 SQIVND (reference sequence). The CDR3 consists of 14 residues. CDR3 coding DNA: TGTGCCAGTAGGGGACAGGGCAATAACTATGGCTACACCTTC. It translates to CASRGQGNNYGYTF.

As regards this clone: Relative to the germline gene, one junction end is altered; a read error may explain this. The CDR3 here is CASSYTGGAGGELFF. CDR3 nucleotides: TGTGCTAGCAGCTACACAGGGGGCGCGGGCGGGGAGCTGTTTTTT. The chain has TRBV7-7 and TRBJ2-2; the match to TRBD1 covers 9 bases. CDR3 length: 15 residues. The germline V gene has CDR1 SSHAT and CDR2 FNYEAQ (reference sequence).

V usage is TRBV5-8 and J usage is TRBJ2-7; the match to TRBD1 covers 11 bases. V was pared by 3 bases and J by 2 bases, with 4 bases of the junction left unmatched. The CDR3 is 15 amino acids. Germline assignment: CDR1 SGHTS and CDR2 YDEGEE. The CDR3 DNA reads TGTGCCAGCAGCTCCCGGGACAGGGGGACCTACGAGCAGTACTTC. Translated, it gives CASSSRDRGTYEQYF.

This chain uses TRBV28 with TRBJ1-2; possibly TRBD1 for D (5 bases). The CDR3 sequence is 13 residues long. Per germline, CDR1 MDHEN and CDR2 SYDVKM. V lost 7 bases and J lost 4, with 13 bases in between. Here the CDR3 reads CASKAQGGYGYTF. CDR3 nucleotide sequence: TGTGCCAGCAAGGCCCAGGGTGGCTATGGCTACACCTTC.

V and J are TRBV2 and TRBJ2-1; 11 bases match TRBD2. Germline V gene sequence: CDR1 SNHLY, CDR2 FYNNEI. V was clipped by 3 bases and J by 6 bases; unmatched bases: 4. This CDR3 is 15 amino acids long. This chain's CDR3 is CASSERLAGGNEQFF. As DNA, the CDR3 is TGTGCCAGCAGTGAGCGGCTAGCGGGGGGCAATGAGCAGTTCTTC.

This chain links TRBV11-2 with TRBJ2-1; no clear D. Looked up from germline, CDR1 is SGHAT and CDR2 is FQNNGV. V was clipped by 5 bases and J by 10 bases, with 9 bases between them. The CDR3 contains 11 residues. CDR3 sequence reads: CASSPQEEQFF. The CDR3 region has the DNA TGTGCCAGCAGCCCCCAGGAAGAGCAGTTCTTC. The full variable domain, with the rest looked up from reference TRBV11-2 and TRBJ2-1, is EAGVAQSPRYKIIEKRQSVAFWCNPISGHATLYWYQQILGQGPKLLIQFQNNGVVDDSQLPKDRFSAERLKGVDSTLKIQPAKLEDSAVYLCASSPQEEQFFGPGTRLTVL.

This clone was seen a single time. The chain employs TRBV28 and TRBJ2-1; TRBD2 agrees at 12 bases. The ends lost 10 bases at V and 9 bases at J; junction bases unmatched: 7. This CDR3 contains 13 residues. Germline values: CDR1 MDHEN, CDR2 SYDVKM. The CDR3 protein is CATLAGGPVEQFF. Here the CDR3 DNA reads TGTGCCACCCTAGCGGGAGGGCCCGTTGAGCAGTTCTTC. The variable domain in full, completed from reference TRBV28 and TRBJ2-1, reads DVKVTQSSRYLVKRTGEKVFLECVQDMDHENMFWYRQDPGLGLRLIYFSYDVKMKEKGDIPEGYSVSREKKERFSLILESASTNQTSMYLCATLAGGPVEQFFGPGTRLTVL.

This sequence joins TRBV28 and TRBJ2-3; D perhaps matches TRBD1 (5 bases). In germline, CDR1 is MDHEN, CDR2 SYDVKM. CDR3 length: 13 amino acids. Between the trimmed V and J ends, which lost 2 bases and 4 bases, there was a span of 7 bases. CDR3 sequence: CASSLQGPDTQYF. CDR3 coding DNA: TGTGCCAGCAGTTTACAGGGCCCAGATACGCAGTATTTT.

This clone was picked up a small number of times. The chain has TRBV6-6 and TRBJ2-1, with D possibly TRBD1 on 6 matching bases. Germline values: CDR1 MNHNY, CDR2 SVGAGI (reference sequence). The CDR3 extends over 13 amino acids. V lost 7 bases and J lost 8, with 15 bases in between. CDR3 sequence (DNA): TGTGCCAGCAACAGGGAAGTTAGTGATGAGCAGTTCTTC. It specifies CASNREVSDEQFF.

The rearrangement joins TRBV5-8 to TRBJ2-5, with TRBD2 matching over 13 bases. J was trimmed by 4 bases and V by 1 base; bases with no gene match: 10. The germline CDR1 and CDR2 sequences are SGHTS and YDEGEE. The CDR3 length is 18 residues. The chain's CDR3 is CASSLTILAGGGGETQYF. The CDR3 DNA sequence: TGTGCCAGCAGCTTGACTATACTAGCGGGAGGGGGCGGAGAGACCCAGTACTTC.

The V call is TRBV7-2, the J call TRBJ2-5; 11 bases map to TRBD2. CDR1 is SGHTA and CDR2 is FQGNSA in the germline V gene. CDR3 size: 15 residues. The trim removed 3 bases at V and 4 bases at J, leaving 4 bases unmatched. DNA for the CDR3: TGTGCCAGCAGCTTCGCCCTAGCGGGGGGAGAGACCCAGTACTTC. Translation: CASSFALAGGETQYF.